This T cell receptor (beta chain) was profiled in a study of PD-L1 blockade in urothelial cancer. The wider study: Atezolizumab (1,200 mg intravenously every 3 weeks) began in the mid-2010s for patients. Blood analyses occurred 3 weeks (second dose) and 6 weeks post treatment start.

Metastatic or locally advanced urothelial carcinoma was present in the patients. The CDR3 loop spans 15 amino acids. V shed 7 bases, J shed 2 bases, and the junction held 11 bases outside the gene matches. The germline V gene encodes CDR1 LNHDA and CDR2 SQIVND (reference sequence). Every PCR got spiked synthetic TCR analog templates. The repertoire was sequenced with immunoSEQ multiplex PCR; TCRdb's copy has only in-frame clones and lacks some. Of some 20,000 clones in the sample, around 88% were seen once. The sequencing here drew on PBMCs, taken around atezolizumab (anti-PD-L1) treatment. The chain is built from TRBV19 and TRBJ2-7; 7 bases fit TRBD1. The TCR originated in a man in his fifties or sixties with urothelial cancer. The CDR3: CASTATGTETYEQYF. In DNA, the CDR3 is TGTGCCAGTACCGCGACCGGGACAGAAACCTACGAGCAGTACTTC.